The 23 T cell receptor beta chains given below trace back to one sample, sequenced in a study of blood T cell repertoires in COVID-19. Data came from immunoSEQ multiplex PCR; TCRdb stores just in-frame clones and leaves some out. The sample records about 210,000 clones, around 88% being singletons. Sequenced material: PBMCs or T cells enriched from blood (not recorded which). These receptors were obtained from a man aged 35 to 55 with acute COVID-19.

V usage is TRBV21-1 and J usage is TRBJ2-5; TRBD2 is taken as the D call from the table, unchecked against the DNA. TRBV21-1 is tagged as a pseudogene. The CDR3 has 15 amino acids. The CDR3 reads CASSKLVPSLETQYF. CDR3 in DNA: TGTGCCAGCAGCAAACTCGTGCCTAGTCTAGAGACCCAGTACTTC.

The chain has TRBV27 and TRBJ1-6; D not certain. The CDR3 is 14 amino acids. The V and J ends lost 6 bases and 0 bases respectively, with 6 bases between them. Germline V gene sequence: CDR1 MNHEY, CDR2 SMNVEV (reference sequence). The CDR3, as DNA: TGTGCCAGCAGGTCGAGCTCCTATAATTCACCCCTCCACTTT. Protein: CASRSSSYNSPLHF.

The rearrangement uses TRBV30 and TRBJ1-1; no reliable D call. The CDR3 has 11 residues. Germline CDR1 GTSNPN, CDR2 SVGIG (reference sequence). The ends were cut back, 5 bases at V and 2 bases at J, with 6 bases in the middle. CDR3 DNA: TGTGCCTGGTCCTATAACACTGAAGCTTTCTTT. Amino acid sequence: CAWSYNTEAFF. The entire variable domain, with the rest obtained from reference TRBV30 and TRBJ1-1, is as follows: SQTIHQWPATLVQPVGSPLSLECTVEGTSNPNLYWYRQAAGRGLQLLFYSVGIGQISSEVPQNLSASRPQDRQFILSSKKLLLSDSGFYLCAWSYNTEAFFGQGTRLTVV.

J is TRBJ2-1 and V is TRBV9; TRBD1 is a possible D gene (6 bases). Trimming removed 4 bases from V and 2 bases from J, with 13 bases in between. CDR1 and CDR2 from the germline V gene are SGDLS and YYNGEE. The CDR3 has 15 amino acids. CDR3 DNA: TGTGCCAGCAGCTCAGGACAGCGGACCTACAATGAGCAGTTCTTC. Protein sequence: CASSSGQRTYNEQFF. The full variable domain, with the rest looked up from reference TRBV9 and TRBJ2-1, is DSGVTQTPKHLITATGQRVTLRCSPRSGDLSVYWYQQSLDQGLQFLIQYYNGEERAKGNILERFSAQQFPDLHSELNLSSLELGDSALYFCASSSGQRTYNEQFFGPGTRLTVL.

This clone has a handful of counts. This chain joins TRBV2 and TRBJ2-3; 8 bases align to TRBD2. Germline CDR1 and CDR2: SNHLY and FYNNEI. The CDR3 is 14 amino acids. Unmatched junction bases numbered 7, after V lost 5 bases and J lost 6 bases. CDR3: CASSFSGNVDTQYF. The CDR3 DNA sequence: TGTGCCAGCAGTTTTAGCGGGAACGTGGATACGCAGTATTTT.

CDR3 sequence (DNA): TGCGCCAGCAGCCAAGGGGGGGGGCGAAGCGGCTACACCTTC. Its protein is CASSQGGGRSGYTF. This chain links TRBV4-3 with TRBJ1-2, with D possibly matching TRBD1 (6 bases). CDR1 and CDR2 (germline): LGHNA, YSLEER. CDR3 length: 14 amino acids. Between the trimmed V and J ends, which lost 1 base and 8 bases, there was a span of 14 bases.

The rearrangement links TRBV5-1 to TRBJ2-2; the D is unclear. The CDR3 is made up of 14 amino acids. CDR1 is SGHRS and CDR2 is YFSETQ in the germline V gene. V was pared by 0 bases and J by 4 bases, with 7 bases between. The CDR3 nucleotides are TGCGCCAGCAGCTTGGACTACTCCACCGGGGAGCTGTTTTTT. This gives the protein CASSLDYSTGELFF.

The J gene is TRBJ2-2, the V gene TRBV19; D possibly corresponds to TRBD2 (5 bases). V was cut by 3 bases and J by 5 bases, with 10 bases left in between. The CDR3 sequence is 14 residues long. The germline V gene encodes CDR1 LNHDA and CDR2 SQIVND (reference sequence). As DNA, the CDR3 is TGTGCCAGTAGTATTAGGGAGTCAACCGGGGAGCTGTTTTTT. It yields the protein CASSIRESTGELFF.

The chain carries TRBV2 and TRBJ2-5; tentatively, D is TRBD2 (7 bases). The CDR3 runs to 15 residues. Germline values: CDR1 SNHLY, CDR2 FYNNEI. Between the trimmed V and J ends, which lost 8 bases and 0 bases, there was a span of 16 bases. The CDR3 protein is CASLNAGGHQETQYF. CDR3 nucleotides: TGTGCCAGCTTAAATGCCGGGGGGCACCAAGAGACCCAGTACTTC.

The CDR3 coding sequence is TGTGCCAGCAGTAAGGACAGGGGGCGCGTAGAGACCCAGTACTTC. It specifies CASSKDRGRVETQYF. The chain employs TRBV7-9 and TRBJ2-5, with TRBD1 matching 11 bases. V shed 6 bases, J shed 4 bases, and the junction held 7 bases outside the gene matches. Germline lookup yields CDR1 SEHNR and CDR2 FQNEAQ (reference sequence). The CDR3 covers 15 residues.

This clone has only a few counts. V is TRBV19 and J is TRBJ1-5; 7 bases fit TRBD1. Per germline, CDR1 LNHDA and CDR2 SQIVND (reference sequence). The ends lost 2 bases at V and 7 bases at J; junction bases unmatched: 14. The CDR3 length is 17 residues. As DNA, the CDR3 is TGTGCCAGTAGTATACAGGGGGAGAGGGCGGTTACGCAGCCCCAGCATTTT. Its protein product is CASSIQGERAVTQPQHF.

This clone is a singleton in its sample. The chain uses TRBV19 and TRBJ1-1; 8 bases fit TRBD1. The CDR3 sequence is 16 residues long. Germline-derived CDR1 and CDR2 are LNHDA and SQIVND (reference sequence). V was pared by 4 bases and J by 0 bases, with 7 bases of the junction left unmatched. DNA of the CDR3: TGTGCCAGTAGTACCCGGACAGGGTCCTTGAACACTGAAGCTTTCTTT. This translates into CASSTRTGSLNTEAFF.

V is TRBV7-8 and J is TRBJ2-7; TRBD1 agrees at 7 bases. V lost 0 bases, J lost 5 bases, and 7 bases stayed unmatched. This CDR3 has 15 amino acids. CDR1 SGHVS and CDR2 FQNEAQ come from the germline V gene. CDR3 loop: CASSLAPQGVHEQYF. The CDR3 bases are TGTGCCAGCAGCTTAGCTCCGCAGGGGGTCCACGAGCAGTACTTC.

V gene TRBV6-5 combines with J gene TRBJ1-2; 10 nucleotides match TRBD1. This CDR3 comprises 13 residues. Germline-derived CDR1 and CDR2 are MNHEY and SVGAGI. After removal of 8 bases from V and 4 bases from J, the junction contained 4 bases not matched to a gene. The CDR3 reads CASYGTGVYGYTF. The DNA for the CDR3 is TGTGCCAGCTACGGGACAGGGGTCTATGGCTACACCTTC.

This chain links TRBV25-1 with TRBJ2-4; D remains unclear. CDR3 length: 14 amino acids. CDR1 MGHDK and CDR2 SYGVNS come from the germline V gene. The V gene lost 2 bases and the J gene lost 7 bases, with 12 bases spanning the gap. DNA of the CDR3: TGTGCCAGCAGTGAAAGAGATCTTCTCAACATTCAGTACTTC. This sequence encodes CASSERDLLNIQYF. Looking up the rest from reference TRBV25-1 and TRBJ2-4 gives the full variable domain: EADIYQTPRYLVIGTGKKITLECSQTMGHDKMYWYQQDPGMELHLIHYSYGVNSTEKGDLSSESTVSRIRTEHFPLTLESARPSHTSQYLCASSERDLLNIQYFGAGTRLSVL.

The gene calls are TRBV7-2 and TRBJ2-3, with TRBD1 identical over 9 bases. The V gene end was trimmed by 5 bases and the J gene end by 4 bases; junction bases not matched to a gene: 13. From germline, CDR1 is SGHTA and CDR2 FQGNSA. The CDR3 is 17 residues long. The CDR3 sequence is CASSRAPQGALADTQYF. CDR3 bases: TGTGCCAGCAGCAGGGCACCACAGGGGGCGCTGGCAGATACGCAGTATTTT. The full variable domain, in which reference TRBV7-2 and TRBJ2-3 provide the parts outside the CDR3, is GAGVSQSPSNKVTEKGKDVELRCDPISGHTALYWYRQSLGQGLEFLIYFQGNSAPDKSGLPSDRFSAERTGGSVSTLTIQRTQQEDSAVYLCASSRAPQGALADTQYFGPGTRLTVL.

V is TRBV28 and J is TRBJ1-2, with TRBD1 matching 9 bases. V was pared by 5 bases and J by 4 bases, with 8 bases of the junction left unmatched. Germline V gene lookup returns CDR1 MDHEN and CDR2 SYDVKM. This CDR3 has 15 amino acids. This CDR3 reads CASSTYRGQGYGYTF. The CDR3 nucleotides read TGTGCCAGCAGTACCTACAGGGGGCAGGGCTATGGCTACACCTTC.

The CDR3, as DNA: TGTGCCAGCAGCCGCGGGGGAACGGCCCCCTCACCCCTCCACTTT. Translated: CASSRGGTAPSPLHF. The rearrangement joins TRBV3-1 (or the pseudogene TRBV3-2) to TRBJ1-6; D is perhaps TRBD1 (5 bases). Germline V gene sequence: CDR1 LGHDT, CDR2 YNNKEL (reference sequence). V was pared by 4 bases and J by 10 bases, with 17 bases between. This CDR3 has 15 residues.

The chain recombines TRBV27 with TRBJ1-5, with D possibly being TRBD1 (6 bases). The CDR3 totals 14 residues. Trimming stripped 6 bases from V and 3 bases from J, with 12 bases between. Germline V gene data show CDR1 as MNHEY and CDR2 as SMNVEV (reference sequence). The CDR3 DNA follows: TGTGCCAGCAGCGGTAGGGGGTACAATCAGCCCCAGCATTTT. Protein sequence: CASSGRGYNQPQHF.

The gene calls are TRBV3-1 (or the pseudogene TRBV3-2) and TRBJ1-1; 11 bases line up with TRBD1. The germline V gene encodes CDR1 LGHDT and CDR2 YNNKEL (reference sequence). This CDR3 spans 15 amino acids. V gave up 4 bases and J gave up 8 bases; unmatched junction bases: 9. In DNA form, the CDR3 reads TGTGCCAGCAGCCTATCGGACAGGGGGCTAACCGAAGCTTTCTTT. Translation: CASSLSDRGLTEAFF.

The chain employs TRBV23-1 and TRBJ2-2; TRBD1 aligns across 10 bases. TRBV23-1 is an open reading frame, and its role is uncertain. The CDR3 runs 17 residues. V was clipped by 4 bases and J by 3 bases; unmatched bases: 8. The CDR3 here is CASSRTDRGRDTGELFF. The DNA of the CDR3 is TGCGCCAGCAGTCGGACCGACAGGGGGCGCGACACCGGGGAGCTGTTTTTT.

The V call is TRBV5-1, the J call TRBJ1-1; D may be TRBD1 (5 bases). V was clipped by 0 bases and J by 0 bases, with 6 bases between them. This CDR3 is 14 amino acids long. Looked up from germline, CDR1 is SGHRS and CDR2 is YFSETQ. The CDR3 loop reads CASSLGGMNTEAFF. The CDR3 DNA reads TGCGCCAGCAGCTTGGGGGGCATGAACACTGAAGCTTTCTTT.

The chain combines TRBV6-5 with TRBJ1-6; 7 nucleotides line up with TRBD1. This CDR3 contains 13 residues. Germline values: CDR1 MNHEY, CDR2 SVGAGI. The V gene end was trimmed by 5 bases and the J gene end by 9 bases; junction bases not matched to a gene: 4. Written as DNA, the CDR3 is TGTGCCAGCAGTCGACAGGGTCCTTCACCCCTCCACTTT. It specifies CASSRQGPSPLHF.